Below are 9 T cell receptor beta chains sequenced from a single sample in a study of T cells in localized non-small cell lung cancer. Sequenced by immunoSEQ multiplex PCR; TCRdb stores in-frame clones only, minus some. The sample lists around 70,000 clones, 86% occurring once. Material: peripheral blood, obtained before any cancer treatment. These receptors were collected from a male donor aged 60 or over with stage III squamous cell lung carcinoma.

The chain joins TRBV7-2 to TRBJ1-1, with D possibly matching TRBD1 (5 bases). This CDR3 region has 13 residues. Germline V gene lookup returns CDR1 SGHTA and CDR2 FQGNSA. Trimming cost V 0 bases and J 6 bases, with 8 bases left between them. The CDR3 loop is CASSLAGAPEAFF. As DNA, the CDR3 is TGTGCCAGCAGCTTAGCAGGGGCCCCTGAAGCTTTCTTT.

This clone has only a few counts. J is TRBJ1-4 and V is TRBV7-6; D call uncertain. The CDR3 length is 15 residues. The germline gives CDR1 SGHVS, CDR2 FNYEAQ. Trimming cost V 5 bases and J 5 bases, with 15 bases left between them. The CDR3 coding sequence is TGTGCCAGCAGCCCCGGCGTCGGGGAGAATGAAAAACTGTTTTTT. It yields the protein CASSPGVGENEKLFF. The whole variable domain, remainder taken from reference TRBV7-6 and TRBJ1-4, is GAGVSQSPRYKVTKRGQDVALRCDPISGHVSLYWYRQALGQGPEFLTYFNYEAQQDKSGLPNDRFSAERPEGSISTLTIQRTEQRDSAMYRCASSPGVGENEKLFFGSGTQLSVL.

This sequence joins TRBV5-4 and TRBJ1-4, with D maybe TRBD1 (5 bases). The ends were cut back, 1 base at V and 6 bases at J, with 10 bases in the middle. Germline V gene lookup returns CDR1 SGHNT and CDR2 YYREEE (reference sequence). The CDR3 is made up of 14 amino acids. The CDR3 reads CASSLNGRDEKLFF. The CDR3 DNA reads TGTGCCAGCAGCTTGAACGGCAGGGATGAAAAACTGTTTTTT.

J is TRBJ2-7 and V is TRBV6-5, with a tentative D call TRBD2 (7 bases). The CDR3 spans 12 residues. V lost 6 bases and J lost 5, with 11 bases in between. Germline V CDR1 and CDR2: MNHEY, SVGAGI. CDR3 in DNA: TGTGCCAGCAGAGGGGGGGCCCACGAGCAGTACTTC. Translated, it gives CASRGGAHEQYF.

V usage is TRBV5-1 and J usage is TRBJ2-3; D is unresolved. The CDR3 has 14 amino acids. CDR1 and CDR2 (germline): SGHRS, YFSETQ. Deletions cut 4 bases from V and 2 bases from J, with 11 bases between. As DNA, the CDR3 is TGCGCCAGCAGCCCGCCTCAGACCACAGATACGCAGTATTTT. It specifies CASSPPQTTDTQYF.

The rearrangement joins TRBV11-2 to TRBJ1-2; D remains ambiguous. Germline CDR1 is SGHAT and CDR2 is FQNNGV. Trimming shortened V by 0 bases and J by 6 bases, and 17 bases separated the two germline ends. The CDR3 runs 16 residues. The CDR3 loop reads CASSLDMPGIGDGYTF. DNA for the CDR3: TGTGCCAGCAGCTTAGATATGCCCGGGATCGGGGATGGCTACACCTTC.

V usage is TRBV27 and J usage is TRBJ2-1, with a possible D match to TRBD2 (5 bases). From germline, CDR1 is MNHEY and CDR2 SMNVEV (reference sequence). CDR3 length: 13 amino acids. V lost 5 bases and J lost 5, with 10 bases in between. The CDR3 DNA is TGTGCCAGCAGTCCCGGAGGAGACAATGAGCAGTTCTTC. As protein: CASSPGGDNEQFF.

The chain is built from TRBV13 and TRBJ1-1; D call uncertain. Trimming cost V 3 bases and J 3 bases, with 5 bases left between them. The CDR3 length is 12 residues. CDR1 is PRHDT and CDR2 is FYEKMQ in the germline V gene (reference sequence). CDR3 nucleotide sequence: TGTGCCAGCAGCTTGAGGGACACTGAAGCTTTCTTT. It codes for CASSLRDTEAFF.

This chain links TRBV6-6 with TRBJ1-3; D not certain. Germline V gene sequence: CDR1 MNHNY, CDR2 SVGAGI (reference sequence). The CDR3 is 15 residues long. Trimming took 6 bases from V and 4 from J, leaving 16 bases between them. Written as DNA, the CDR3 is TGTGCCAGCAGCCTTACCGGGAGTGAAGGAAACACCATATATTTT. Translated, it gives CASSLTGSEGNTIYF.